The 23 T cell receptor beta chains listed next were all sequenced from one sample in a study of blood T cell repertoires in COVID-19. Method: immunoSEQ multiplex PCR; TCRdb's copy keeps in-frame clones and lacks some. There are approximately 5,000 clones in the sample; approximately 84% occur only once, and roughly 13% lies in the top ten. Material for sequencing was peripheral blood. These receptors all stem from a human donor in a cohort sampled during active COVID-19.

CDR3 DNA sequence: TGTGCCAGCAGCTTGGCGGGGATAGGGGGCTACACCTTC. Translating gives CASSLAGIGGYTF. The gene calls are TRBV5-4 and TRBJ1-2; D gene ambiguous. CDR3 length equals 13 residues. Germline V gene lookup returns CDR1 SGHNT and CDR2 YYREEE (reference sequence). Trimming removed 0 bases from V and 8 bases from J, with 11 bases in between.

In nucleotides, the CDR3 is TGTGCCATTTCCGGGACAGGGGTTGGGGGGACTGAAGCTTTCTTT. As protein: CAISGTGVGGTEAFF. The chain joins TRBV10-3 to TRBJ1-1; 10 nucleotides line up with TRBD1. V lost 9 bases to trimming and J lost 5 bases; unmatched junction nucleotides: 12. The CDR3 has 15 amino acids. The germline V gene has CDR1 ENHRY and CDR2 SYGVKD.

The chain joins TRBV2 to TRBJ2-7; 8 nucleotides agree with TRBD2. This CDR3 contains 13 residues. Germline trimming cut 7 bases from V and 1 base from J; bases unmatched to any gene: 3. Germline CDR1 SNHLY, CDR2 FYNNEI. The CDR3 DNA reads TGTGCCAGCACTAAGCGGGGGTCCTACGAGCAGTACTTC. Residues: CASTKRGSYEQYF.

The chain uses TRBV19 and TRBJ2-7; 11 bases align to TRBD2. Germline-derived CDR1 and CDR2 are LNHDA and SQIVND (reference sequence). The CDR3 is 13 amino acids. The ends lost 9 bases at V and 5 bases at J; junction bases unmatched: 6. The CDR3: CASSLAGGDEQYF. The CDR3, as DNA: TGTGCCAGCTCTTTAGCGGGAGGGGACGAGCAGTACTTC.

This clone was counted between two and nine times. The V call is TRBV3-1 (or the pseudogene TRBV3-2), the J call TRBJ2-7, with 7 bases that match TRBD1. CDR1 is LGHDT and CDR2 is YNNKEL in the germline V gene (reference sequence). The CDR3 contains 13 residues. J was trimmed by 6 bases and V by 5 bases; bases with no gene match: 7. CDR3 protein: CASSVWRQGEQYF. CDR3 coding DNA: TGTGCCAGCAGCGTCTGGAGACAGGGCGAGCAGTACTTC.

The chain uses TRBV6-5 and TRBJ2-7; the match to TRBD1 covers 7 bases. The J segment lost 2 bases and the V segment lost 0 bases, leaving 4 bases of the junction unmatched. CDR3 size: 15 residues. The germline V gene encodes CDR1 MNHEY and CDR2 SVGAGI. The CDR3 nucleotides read TGTGCCAGCAGTTACTCGGCCAGGGGGACCTACGAGCAGTACTTC. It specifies CASSYSARGTYEQYF.

CDR3 in amino acids: CASSQLAGDTGELFF. As DNA, the CDR3 is TGTGCCAGCAGCCAACTAGCGGGAGACACCGGGGAGCTGTTTTTT. The chain combines TRBV4-2 with TRBJ2-2, with 10 nucleotides matching TRBD2. After removal of 2 bases from V and 3 bases from J, the junction contained 0 bases not matched to a gene. The CDR3 consists of 15 residues. Germline CDR1 is LGHNA and CDR2 is YNFKEQ.

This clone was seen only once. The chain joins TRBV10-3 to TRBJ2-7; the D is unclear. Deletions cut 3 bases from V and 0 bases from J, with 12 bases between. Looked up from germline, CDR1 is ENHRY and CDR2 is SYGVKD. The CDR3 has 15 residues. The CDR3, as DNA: TGTGCCATCAGTGATCGAACAGTTAGCTCCTACGAGCAGTACTTC. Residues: CAISDRTVSSYEQYF.

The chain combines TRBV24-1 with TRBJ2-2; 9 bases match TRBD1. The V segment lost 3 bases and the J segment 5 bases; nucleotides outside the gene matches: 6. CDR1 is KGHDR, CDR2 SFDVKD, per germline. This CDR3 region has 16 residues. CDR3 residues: CATSDLTGGETGELFF. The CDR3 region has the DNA TGTGCCACCAGTGATCTGACAGGGGGAGAGACCGGGGAGCTGTTTTTT.

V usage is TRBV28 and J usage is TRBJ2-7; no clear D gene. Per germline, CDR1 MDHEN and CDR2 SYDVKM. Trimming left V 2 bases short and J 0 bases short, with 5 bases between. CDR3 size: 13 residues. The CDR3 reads CASSLVSSYEQYF. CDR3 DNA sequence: TGTGCCAGCAGTTTAGTGAGCTCCTACGAGCAGTACTTC.

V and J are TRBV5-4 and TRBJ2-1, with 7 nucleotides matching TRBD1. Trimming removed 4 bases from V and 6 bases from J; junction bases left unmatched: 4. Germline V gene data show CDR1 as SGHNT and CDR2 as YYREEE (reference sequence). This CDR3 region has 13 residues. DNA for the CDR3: TGTGCCAGCAGCCCGGGACAGATCAATGAGCAGTTCTTC. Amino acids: CASSPGQINEQFF. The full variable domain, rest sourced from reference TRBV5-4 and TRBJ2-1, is ETGVTQSPTHLIKTRGQQVTLRCSSQSGHNTVSWYQQALGQGPQFIFQYYREEENGRGNFPPRFSGLQFPNYSSELNVNALELDDSALYLCASSPGQINEQFFGPGTRLTVL.

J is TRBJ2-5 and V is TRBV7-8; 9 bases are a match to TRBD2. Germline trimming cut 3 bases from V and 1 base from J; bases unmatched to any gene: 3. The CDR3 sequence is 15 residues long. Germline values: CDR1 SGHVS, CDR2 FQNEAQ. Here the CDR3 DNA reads TGTGCCAGCAGCTTGCGGGAGGGCCCCCAAGAGACCCAGTACTTC. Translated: CASSLREGPQETQYF. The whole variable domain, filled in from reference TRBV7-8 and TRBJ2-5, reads GAGVSQSPRYKVAKRGQDVALRCDPISGHVSLFWYQQALGQGPEFLTYFQNEAQLDKSGLPSDRFFAERPEGSVSTLKIQRTQQEDSAVYLCASSLREGPQETQYFGPGTRLLVL.

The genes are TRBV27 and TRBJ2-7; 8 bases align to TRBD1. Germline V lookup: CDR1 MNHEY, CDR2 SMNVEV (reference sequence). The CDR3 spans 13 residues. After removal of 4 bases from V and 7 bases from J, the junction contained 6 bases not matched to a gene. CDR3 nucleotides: TGTGCCAGCAGTTCTAGGACAGGGTATGAGCAGTACTTC. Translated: CASSSRTGYEQYF.

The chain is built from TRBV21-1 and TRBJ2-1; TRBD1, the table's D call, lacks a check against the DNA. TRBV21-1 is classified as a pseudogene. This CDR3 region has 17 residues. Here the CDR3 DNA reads TGTGCCAGCAGCAAAGTCTCCCCGGACAGCACCTACAATGAGCAGTTCTTC. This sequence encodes CASSKVSPDSTYNEQFF.

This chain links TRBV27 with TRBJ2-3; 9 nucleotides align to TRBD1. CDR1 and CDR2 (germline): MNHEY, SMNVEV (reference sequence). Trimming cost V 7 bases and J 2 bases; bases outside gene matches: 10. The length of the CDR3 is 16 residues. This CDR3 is CASIEGTGRNTDTQYF. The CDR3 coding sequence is TGTGCCAGCATCGAGGGGACAGGGCGCAACACAGATACGCAGTATTTT.

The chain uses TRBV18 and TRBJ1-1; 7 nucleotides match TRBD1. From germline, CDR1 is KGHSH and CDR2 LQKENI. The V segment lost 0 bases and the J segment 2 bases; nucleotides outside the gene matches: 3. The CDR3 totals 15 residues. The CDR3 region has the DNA TGTGCCAGCTCACCACCGACAGGGATAAACACTGAAGCTTTCTTT. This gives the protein CASSPPTGINTEAFF. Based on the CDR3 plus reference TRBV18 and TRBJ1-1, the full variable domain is NAGVMQNPRHLVRRRGQEARLRCSPMKGHSHVYWYRQLPEEGLKFMVYLQKENIIDESGMPKERFSAEFPKEGPSILRIQQVVRGDSAAYFCASSPPTGINTEAFFGQGTRLTVV.

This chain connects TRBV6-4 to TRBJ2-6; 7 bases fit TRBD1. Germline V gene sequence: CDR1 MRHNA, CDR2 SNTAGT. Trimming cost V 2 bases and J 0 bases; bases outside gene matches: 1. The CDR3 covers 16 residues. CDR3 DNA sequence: TGTGCCAGCAGTGACGCAGGGGGCTCTGGGGCCAACGTCCTGACTTTC. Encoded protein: CASSDAGGSGANVLTF.

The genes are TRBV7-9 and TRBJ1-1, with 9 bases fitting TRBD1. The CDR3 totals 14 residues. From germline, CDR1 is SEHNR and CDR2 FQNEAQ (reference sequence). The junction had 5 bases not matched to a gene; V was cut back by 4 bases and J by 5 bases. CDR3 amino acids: CASSSWDRATEAFF. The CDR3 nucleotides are TGTGCCAGCAGCTCGTGGGACAGGGCTACTGAAGCTTTCTTT.

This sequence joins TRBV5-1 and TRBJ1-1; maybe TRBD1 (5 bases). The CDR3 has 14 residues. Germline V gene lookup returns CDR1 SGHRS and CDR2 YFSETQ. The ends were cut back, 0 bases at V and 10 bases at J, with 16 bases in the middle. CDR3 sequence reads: CASSLGGTDQAAFF. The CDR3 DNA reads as TGCGCCAGCAGCTTGGGAGGGACTGACCAGGCAGCTTTCTTT.

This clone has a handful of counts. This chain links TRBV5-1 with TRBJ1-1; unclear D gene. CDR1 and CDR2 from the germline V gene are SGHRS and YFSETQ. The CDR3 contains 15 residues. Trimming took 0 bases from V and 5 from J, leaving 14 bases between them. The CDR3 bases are TGCGCCAGCAGCTTGGATACCGGAGGAGGGACTGAAGCTTTCTTT. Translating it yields CASSLDTGGGTEAFF.

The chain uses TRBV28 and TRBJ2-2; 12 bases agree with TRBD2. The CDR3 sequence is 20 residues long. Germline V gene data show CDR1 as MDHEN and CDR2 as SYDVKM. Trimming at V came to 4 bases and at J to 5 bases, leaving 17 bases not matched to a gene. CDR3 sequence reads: CASSSGGLAGMVSVTGELFF. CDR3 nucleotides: TGTGCCAGCAGTTCGGGAGGACTAGCGGGAATGGTATCAGTGACCGGGGAGCTGTTTTTT.

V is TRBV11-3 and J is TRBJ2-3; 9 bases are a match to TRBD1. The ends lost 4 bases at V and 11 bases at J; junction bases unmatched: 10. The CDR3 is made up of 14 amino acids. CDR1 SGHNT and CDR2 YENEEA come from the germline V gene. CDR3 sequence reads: CASSSHVGDREQYF. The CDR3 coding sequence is TGTGCCAGCAGCTCCCATGTGGGGGACAGGGAGCAGTATTTT.

The CDR3 spells CATSARTGGSDTQYF. The CDR3 nucleotides are TGTGCCACCAGTGCCCGAACAGGGGGTTCAGATACGCAGTATTTT. V gene TRBV24-1 combines with J gene TRBJ2-3, with 8 bases aligning to TRBD1. The J segment lost 4 bases and the V segment lost 5 bases, leaving 7 bases of the junction unmatched. Germline lookup yields CDR1 KGHDR and CDR2 SFDVKD. The CDR3 contains 15 residues.